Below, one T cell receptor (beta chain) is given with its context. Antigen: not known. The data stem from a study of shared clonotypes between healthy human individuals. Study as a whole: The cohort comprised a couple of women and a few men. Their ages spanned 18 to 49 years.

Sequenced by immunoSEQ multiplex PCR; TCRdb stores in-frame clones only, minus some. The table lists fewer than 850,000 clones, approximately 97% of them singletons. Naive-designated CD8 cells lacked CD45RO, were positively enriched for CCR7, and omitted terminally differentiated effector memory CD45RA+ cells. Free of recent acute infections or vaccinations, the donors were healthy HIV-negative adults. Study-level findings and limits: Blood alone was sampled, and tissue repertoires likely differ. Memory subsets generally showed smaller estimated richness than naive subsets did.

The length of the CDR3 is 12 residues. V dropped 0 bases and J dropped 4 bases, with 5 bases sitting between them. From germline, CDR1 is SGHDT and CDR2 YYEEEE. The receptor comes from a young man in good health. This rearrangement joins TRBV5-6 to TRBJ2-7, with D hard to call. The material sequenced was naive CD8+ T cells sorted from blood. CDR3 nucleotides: TGTGCCAGCAGCTTGGACCTGTACGAGCAGTACTTC. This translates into CASSLDLYEQYF.